Below are 2 T cell receptor beta chains sequenced from a single sample in a study of blood T cell repertoires in COVID-19. TCRdb keeps only in-frame clones here, not all; method: immunoSEQ multiplex PCR. Counted here are roughly 340,000 clones, roughly nine tenths occurring once; the ten biggest clones make up 1%. The material sequenced was PBMCs or T cells enriched from blood (not recorded which). The source of these receptors is a man younger than 35 who had recovered from COVID-19.

The V and J genes are TRBV5-4 and TRBJ2-3; 10 bases are shared with TRBD2. The CDR3 is made up of 16 amino acids. V dropped 2 bases and J dropped 0; count of bases not matched to a gene: 3. The germline V gene encodes CDR1 SGHNT and CDR2 YYREEE (reference sequence). The CDR3 region has the DNA TGTGCCAGCAGCTTCCCTAGCGGGGGAAGCACAGATACGCAGTATTTT. Encoded protein: CASSFPSGGSTDTQYF.

V usage is TRBV27 and J usage is TRBJ1-6; the D is unclear. The germline V gene encodes CDR1 MNHEY and CDR2 SMNVEV (reference sequence). CDR3 size: 15 residues. Trimming took 0 bases from V and 6 from J, leaving 9 bases between them. The CDR3 here is CASSLSEQINSPLHF. The CDR3 nucleotides read TGTGCCAGCAGTTTATCGGAGCAGATTAATTCACCCCTCCACTTT.